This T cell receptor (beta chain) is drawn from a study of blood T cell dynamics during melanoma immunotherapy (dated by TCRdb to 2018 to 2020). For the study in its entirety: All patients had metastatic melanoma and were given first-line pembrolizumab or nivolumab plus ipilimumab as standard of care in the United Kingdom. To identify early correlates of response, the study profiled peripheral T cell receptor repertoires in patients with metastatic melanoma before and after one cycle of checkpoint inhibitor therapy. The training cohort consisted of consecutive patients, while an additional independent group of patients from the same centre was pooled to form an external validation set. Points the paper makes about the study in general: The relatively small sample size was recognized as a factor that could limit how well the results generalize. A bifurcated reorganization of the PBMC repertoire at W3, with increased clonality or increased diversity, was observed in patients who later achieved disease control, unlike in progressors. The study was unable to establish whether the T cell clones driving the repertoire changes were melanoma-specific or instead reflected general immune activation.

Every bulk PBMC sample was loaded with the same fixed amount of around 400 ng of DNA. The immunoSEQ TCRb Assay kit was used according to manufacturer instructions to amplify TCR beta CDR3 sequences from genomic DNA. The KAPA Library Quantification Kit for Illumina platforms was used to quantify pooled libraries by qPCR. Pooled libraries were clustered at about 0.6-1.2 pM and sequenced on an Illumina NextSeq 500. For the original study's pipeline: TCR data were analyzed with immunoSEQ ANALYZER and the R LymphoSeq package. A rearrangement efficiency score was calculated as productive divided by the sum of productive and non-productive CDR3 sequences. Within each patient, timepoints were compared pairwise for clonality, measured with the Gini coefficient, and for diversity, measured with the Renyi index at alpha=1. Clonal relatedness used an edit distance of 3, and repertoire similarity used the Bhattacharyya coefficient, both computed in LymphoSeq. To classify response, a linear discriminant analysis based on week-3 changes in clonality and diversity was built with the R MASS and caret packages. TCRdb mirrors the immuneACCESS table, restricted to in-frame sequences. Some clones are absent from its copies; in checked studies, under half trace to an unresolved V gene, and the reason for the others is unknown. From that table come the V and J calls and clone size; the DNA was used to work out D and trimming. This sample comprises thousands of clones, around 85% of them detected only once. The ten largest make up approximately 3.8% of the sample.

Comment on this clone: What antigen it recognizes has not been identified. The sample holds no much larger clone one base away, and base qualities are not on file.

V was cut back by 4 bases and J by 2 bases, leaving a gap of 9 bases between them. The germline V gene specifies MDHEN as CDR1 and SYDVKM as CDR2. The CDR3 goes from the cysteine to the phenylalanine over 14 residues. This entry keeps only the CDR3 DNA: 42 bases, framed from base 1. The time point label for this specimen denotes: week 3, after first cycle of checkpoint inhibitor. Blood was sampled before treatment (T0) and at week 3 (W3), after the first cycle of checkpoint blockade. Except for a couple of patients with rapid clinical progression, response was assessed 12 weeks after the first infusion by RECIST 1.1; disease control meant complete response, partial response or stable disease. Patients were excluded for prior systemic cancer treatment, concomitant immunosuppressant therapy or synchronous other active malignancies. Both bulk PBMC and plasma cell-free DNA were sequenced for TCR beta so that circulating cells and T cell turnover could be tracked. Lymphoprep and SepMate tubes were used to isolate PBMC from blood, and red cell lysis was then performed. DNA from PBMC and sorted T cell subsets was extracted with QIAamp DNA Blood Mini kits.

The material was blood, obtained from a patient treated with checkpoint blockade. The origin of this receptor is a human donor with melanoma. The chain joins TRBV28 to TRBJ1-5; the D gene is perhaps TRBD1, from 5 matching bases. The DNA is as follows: TGTGCCAGCAGTTCGGGGGGTGGCAATCAGCCCCAGCATTTT. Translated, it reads CASSSGGGNQPQHF. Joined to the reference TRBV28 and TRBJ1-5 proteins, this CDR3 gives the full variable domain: DVKVTQSSRYLVKRTGEKVFLECVQDMDHENMFWYRQDPGLGLRLIYFSYDVKMKEKGDIPEGYSVSREKKERFSLILESASTNQTSMYLCASSSGGGNQPQHFGDGTRLSIL.